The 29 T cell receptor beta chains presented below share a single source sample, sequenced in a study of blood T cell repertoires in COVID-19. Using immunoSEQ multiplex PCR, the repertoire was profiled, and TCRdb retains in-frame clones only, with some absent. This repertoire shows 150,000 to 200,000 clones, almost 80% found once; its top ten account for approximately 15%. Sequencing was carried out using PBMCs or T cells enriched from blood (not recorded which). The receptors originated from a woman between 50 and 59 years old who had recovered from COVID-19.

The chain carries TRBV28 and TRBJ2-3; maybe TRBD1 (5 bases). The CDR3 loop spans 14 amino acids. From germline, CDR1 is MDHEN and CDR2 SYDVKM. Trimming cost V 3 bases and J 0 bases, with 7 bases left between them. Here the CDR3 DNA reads TGTGCCAGCAGTTTCCGACAGAGCACAGATACGCAGTATTTT. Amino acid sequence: CASSFRQSTDTQYF.

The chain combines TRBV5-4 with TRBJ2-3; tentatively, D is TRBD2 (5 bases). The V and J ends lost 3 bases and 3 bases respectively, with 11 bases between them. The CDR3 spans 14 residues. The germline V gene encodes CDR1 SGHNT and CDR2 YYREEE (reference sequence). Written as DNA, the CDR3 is TGTGCCAGCAGCTCCACGCGGAGGACAGATACGCAGTATTTT. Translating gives CASSSTRRTDTQYF.

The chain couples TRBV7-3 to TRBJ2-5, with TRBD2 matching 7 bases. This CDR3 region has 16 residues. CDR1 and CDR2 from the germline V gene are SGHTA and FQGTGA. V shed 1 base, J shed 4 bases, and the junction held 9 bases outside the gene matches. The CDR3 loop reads CASSLNGGSTRETQYF. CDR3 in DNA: TGTGCCAGCAGCTTAAATGGCGGGAGCACTCGAGAGACCCAGTACTTC.

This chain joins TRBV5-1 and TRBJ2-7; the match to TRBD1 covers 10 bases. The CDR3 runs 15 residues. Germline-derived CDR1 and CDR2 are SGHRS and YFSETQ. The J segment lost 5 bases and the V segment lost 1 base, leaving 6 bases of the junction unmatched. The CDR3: CASSLIPGQGNEQYF. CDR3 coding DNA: TGCGCCAGCAGCTTGATTCCGGGACAGGGGAACGAGCAGTACTTC.

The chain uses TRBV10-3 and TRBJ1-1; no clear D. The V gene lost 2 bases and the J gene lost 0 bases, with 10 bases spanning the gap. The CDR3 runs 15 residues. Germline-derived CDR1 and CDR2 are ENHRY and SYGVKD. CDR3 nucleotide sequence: TGTGCCATCAGTGAGGCCCGGGGTATGAACACTGAAGCTTTCTTT. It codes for CAISEARGMNTEAFF.

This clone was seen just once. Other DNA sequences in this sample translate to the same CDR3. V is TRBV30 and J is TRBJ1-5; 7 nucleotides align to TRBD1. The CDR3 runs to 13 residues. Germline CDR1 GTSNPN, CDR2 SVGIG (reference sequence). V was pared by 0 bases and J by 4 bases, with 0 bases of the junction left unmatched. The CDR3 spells CAWSVQGNQPQHF. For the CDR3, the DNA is TGTGCCTGGAGTGTACAGGGGAATCAGCCCCAGCATTTT.

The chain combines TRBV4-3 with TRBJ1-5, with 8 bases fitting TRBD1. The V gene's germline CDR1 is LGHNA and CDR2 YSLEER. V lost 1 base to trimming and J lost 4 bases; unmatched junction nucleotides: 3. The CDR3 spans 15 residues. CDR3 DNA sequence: TGCGCCAGCAGCCAAGTCTGGACAGGGAATCAGCCCCAGCATTTT. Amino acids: CASSQVWTGNQPQHF.

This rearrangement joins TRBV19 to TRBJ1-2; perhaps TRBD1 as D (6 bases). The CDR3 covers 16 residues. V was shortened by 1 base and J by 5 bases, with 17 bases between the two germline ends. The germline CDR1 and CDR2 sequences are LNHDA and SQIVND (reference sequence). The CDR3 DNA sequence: TGTGCCAGTAGTATAGGGGTTCAGGGGTATCTTTATGGCTACACCTTC. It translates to CASSIGVQGYLYGYTF.

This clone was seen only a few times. As DNA, the CDR3 is TGTGCGGGCTCGGGGAACAGGGACTATGGCTACACCTTC. Translation gives CAGSGNRDYGYTF. This chain joins TRBV28 and TRBJ1-2; possible D gene TRBD1, 6 bases. This CDR3 is built from 13 residues. CDR1 is MDHEN, CDR2 SYDVKM, per germline.

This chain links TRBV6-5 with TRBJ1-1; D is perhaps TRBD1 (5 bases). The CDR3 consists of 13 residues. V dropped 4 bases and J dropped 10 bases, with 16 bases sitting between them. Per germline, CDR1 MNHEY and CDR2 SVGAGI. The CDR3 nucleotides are TGTGCCAGCAGTTCCCTCAGTCAGGGTAGAGCTTTCTTT. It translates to CASSSLSQGRAFF.

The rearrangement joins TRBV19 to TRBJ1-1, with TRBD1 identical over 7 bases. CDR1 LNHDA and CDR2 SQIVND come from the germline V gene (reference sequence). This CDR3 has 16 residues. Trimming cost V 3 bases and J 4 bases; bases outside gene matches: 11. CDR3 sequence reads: CASSIGGNRGFTEAFF. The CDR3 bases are TGTGCCAGTAGTATTGGGGGCAACAGGGGATTCACTGAAGCTTTCTTT.

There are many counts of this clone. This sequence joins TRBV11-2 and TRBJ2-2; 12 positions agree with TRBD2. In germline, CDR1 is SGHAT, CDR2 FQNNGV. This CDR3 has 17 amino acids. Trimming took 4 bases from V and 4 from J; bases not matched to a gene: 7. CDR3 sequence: CASSSPLTSGSTGELFF. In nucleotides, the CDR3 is TGTGCCAGCAGCTCCCCCTTGACTAGCGGGAGCACCGGGGAGCTGTTTTTT.

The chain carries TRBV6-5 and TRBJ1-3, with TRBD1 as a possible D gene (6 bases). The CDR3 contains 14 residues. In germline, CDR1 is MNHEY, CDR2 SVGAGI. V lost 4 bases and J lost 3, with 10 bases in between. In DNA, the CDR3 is TGTGCCAGCAGTTCCACAGGGATTGGAAACACCATATATTTT. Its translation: CASSSTGIGNTIYF.

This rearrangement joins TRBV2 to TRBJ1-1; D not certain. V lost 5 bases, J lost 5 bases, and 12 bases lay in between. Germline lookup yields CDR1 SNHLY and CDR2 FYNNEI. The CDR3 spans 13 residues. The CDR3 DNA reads TGTGCCAGCAGTCTTCGACAATTAACTGAAGCTTTCTTT. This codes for CASSLRQLTEAFF.

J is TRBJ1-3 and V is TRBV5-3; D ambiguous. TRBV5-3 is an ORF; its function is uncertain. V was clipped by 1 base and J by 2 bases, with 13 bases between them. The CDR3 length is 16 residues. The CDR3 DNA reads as TGTGCCAGAAGCTTGTATGCTCGAGTGGCTGGAAACACCATATATTTT. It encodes CARSLYARVAGNTIYF.

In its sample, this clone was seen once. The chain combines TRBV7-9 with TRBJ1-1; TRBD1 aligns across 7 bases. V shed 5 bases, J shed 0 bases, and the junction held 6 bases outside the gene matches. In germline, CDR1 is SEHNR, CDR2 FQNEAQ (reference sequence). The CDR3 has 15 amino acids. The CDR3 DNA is TGTGCCAGCAGCCTTTCCGGGACAGTGAACACTGAAGCTTTCTTT. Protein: CASSLSGTVNTEAFF.

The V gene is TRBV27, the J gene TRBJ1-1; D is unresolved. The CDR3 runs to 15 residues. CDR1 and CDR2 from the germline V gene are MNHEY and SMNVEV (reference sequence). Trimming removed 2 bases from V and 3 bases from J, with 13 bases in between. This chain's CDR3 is CASSLNYREDTEAFF. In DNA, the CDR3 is TGTGCCAGCAGTTTAAATTACCGGGAGGACACTGAAGCTTTCTTT.

The CDR3 region is CIGDSNTEAFF. The CDR3 DNA reads as TGCATTGGGGACAGTAACACTGAAGCTTTCTTT. This sequence joins TRBV20-1 and TRBJ1-1, with 7 nucleotides matching TRBD1. CDR3 length equals 11 residues. Germline loops: CDR1 DFQATT, CDR2 SNEGSKA (reference sequence).

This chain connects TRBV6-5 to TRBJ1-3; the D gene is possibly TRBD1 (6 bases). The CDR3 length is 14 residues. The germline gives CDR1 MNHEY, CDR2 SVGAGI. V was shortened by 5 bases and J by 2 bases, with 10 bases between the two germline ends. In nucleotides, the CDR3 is TGTGCCAGCAGTAGGACAGAGACTGGAAACACCATATATTTT. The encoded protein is CASSRTETGNTIYF.

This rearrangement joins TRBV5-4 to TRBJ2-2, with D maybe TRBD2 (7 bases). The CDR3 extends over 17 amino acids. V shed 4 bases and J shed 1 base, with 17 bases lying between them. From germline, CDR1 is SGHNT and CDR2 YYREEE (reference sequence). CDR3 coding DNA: TGTGCCAGCAGCCTCCCGGCGGGGGCCCAGAACACCGGGGAGCTGTTTTTT. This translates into CASSLPAGAQNTGELFF.

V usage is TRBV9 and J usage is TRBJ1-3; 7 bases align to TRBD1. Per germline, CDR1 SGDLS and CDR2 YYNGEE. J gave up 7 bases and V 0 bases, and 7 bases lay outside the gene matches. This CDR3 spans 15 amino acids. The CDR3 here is CASSVEGARRNTIYF. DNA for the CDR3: TGTGCCAGCAGCGTAGAGGGGGCGAGGCGGAACACCATATATTTT.

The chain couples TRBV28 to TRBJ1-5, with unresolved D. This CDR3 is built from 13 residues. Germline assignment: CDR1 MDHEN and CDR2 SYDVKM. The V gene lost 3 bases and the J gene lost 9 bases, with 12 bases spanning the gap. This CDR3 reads CASSFPFEGPQHF. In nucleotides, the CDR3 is TGTGCCAGCAGTTTCCCGTTTGAGGGGCCCCAGCATTTT.

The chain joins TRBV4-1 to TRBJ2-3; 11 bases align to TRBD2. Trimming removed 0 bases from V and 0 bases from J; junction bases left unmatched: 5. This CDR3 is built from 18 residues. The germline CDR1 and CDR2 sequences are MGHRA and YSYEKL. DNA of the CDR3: TGCGCCAGCAGCCAAGACGGGACTAGCGGAACTAGCACAGATACGCAGTATTTT. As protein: CASSQDGTSGTSTDTQYF.

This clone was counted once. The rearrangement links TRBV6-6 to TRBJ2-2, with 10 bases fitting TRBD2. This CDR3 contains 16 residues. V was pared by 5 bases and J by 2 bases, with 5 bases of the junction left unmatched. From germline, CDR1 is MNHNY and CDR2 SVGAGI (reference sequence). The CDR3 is CASSRLAGGNTGELFF. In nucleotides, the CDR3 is TGTGCCAGCAGTCGCTTAGCGGGAGGCAACACCGGGGAGCTGTTTTTT.

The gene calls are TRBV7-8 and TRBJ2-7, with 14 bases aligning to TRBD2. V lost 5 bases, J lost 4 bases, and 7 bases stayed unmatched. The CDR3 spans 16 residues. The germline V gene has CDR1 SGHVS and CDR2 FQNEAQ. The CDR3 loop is CASSVTSGRVPYEQYF. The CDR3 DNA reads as TGTGCCAGCAGCGTGACTAGCGGGAGGGTTCCGTACGAGCAGTACTTC.

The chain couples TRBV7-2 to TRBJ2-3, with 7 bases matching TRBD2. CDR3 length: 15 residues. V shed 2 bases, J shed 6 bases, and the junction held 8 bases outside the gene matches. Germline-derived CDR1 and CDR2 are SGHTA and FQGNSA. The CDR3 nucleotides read TGTGCCAGCAGCTTACGGGCGGGAGCCGATGATACGCAGTATTTT. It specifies CASSLRAGADDTQYF.

The CDR3 bases are TGTGCCAGCAGTTCTGTCACTCCCGGGGACAATCAGCCCCAGCATTTT. Its protein is CASSSVTPGDNQPQHF. J is TRBJ1-5 and V is TRBV28; unclear D gene. The V end lost 4 bases, the J end lost 3 bases, and 16 bases lay between the germline ends. The CDR3 totals 16 residues. Germline V gene data show CDR1 as MDHEN and CDR2 as SYDVKM.

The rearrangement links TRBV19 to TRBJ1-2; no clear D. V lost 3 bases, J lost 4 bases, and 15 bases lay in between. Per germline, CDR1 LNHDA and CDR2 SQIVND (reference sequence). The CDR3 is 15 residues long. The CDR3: CASSIYTPGGYGYTF. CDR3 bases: TGTGCCAGTAGTATCTATACCCCCGGTGGCTATGGCTACACCTTC.

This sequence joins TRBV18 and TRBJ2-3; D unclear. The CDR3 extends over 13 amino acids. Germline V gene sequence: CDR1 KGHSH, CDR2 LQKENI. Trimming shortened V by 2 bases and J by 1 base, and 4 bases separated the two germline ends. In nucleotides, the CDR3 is TGTGCCAGCTCACCATATCGCACAGATACGCAGTATTTT. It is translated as CASSPYRTDTQYF.